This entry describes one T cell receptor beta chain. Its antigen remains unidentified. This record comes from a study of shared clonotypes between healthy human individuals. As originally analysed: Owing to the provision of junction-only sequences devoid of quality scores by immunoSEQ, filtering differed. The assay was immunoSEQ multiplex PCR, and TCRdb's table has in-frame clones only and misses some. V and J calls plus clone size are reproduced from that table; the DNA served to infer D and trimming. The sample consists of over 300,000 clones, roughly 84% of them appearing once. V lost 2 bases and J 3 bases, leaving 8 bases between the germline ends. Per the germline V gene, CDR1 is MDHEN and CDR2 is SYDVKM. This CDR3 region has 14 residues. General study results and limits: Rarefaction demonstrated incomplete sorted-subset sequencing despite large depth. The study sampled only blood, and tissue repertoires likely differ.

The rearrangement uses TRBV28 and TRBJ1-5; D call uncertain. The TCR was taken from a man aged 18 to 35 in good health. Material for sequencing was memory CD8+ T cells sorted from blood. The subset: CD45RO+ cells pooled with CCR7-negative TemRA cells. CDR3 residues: CASSLASLNQPQHF. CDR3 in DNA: TGTGCCAGCAGTTTAGCCAGCCTCAATCAGCCCCAGCATTTT.